This is a list of T cell receptor beta chains from one sample in a study of T cells after yellow fever vaccination. TCRdb independently ran MiXCR on the 5' RACE reads; one entry per CDR3 protein. The repertoire has approximately 550,000 distinct CDR3 sequences, about 19% of them found once; the top ten carry roughly 13%. The sequencing used PBMCs, collected 15 days after the yellow fever booster vaccination. The receptors shown here come from a man younger than 45 who received the YFV17D yellow fever vaccine. The CDR3 runs from the conserved cysteine through the conserved F or W. D genes are given only for firm matches. Not every row has a clone size; where given, it reads once, few, many or a size class.

TGTGCCAGCAGAATCCTAGCGGGCTCCGCCTACGAGCAGTACTTC	CASRILAGSAYEQYF	TRBV27	TRBJ2-7	TRBD2	.
TGTGCCAGCAGCTTCCCCCTCCGGTCCTACGAGCAGTACTTC	CASSFPLRSYEQYF	TRBV11-1	TRBJ2-7	.	once
TGTGCCAGCAGCCAAGAATCACTCACCGGGGAGCTGTTTTTT	CASSQESLTGELFF	TRBV3-1	TRBJ2-2	.	.
TGTGCCTGGAGTGTAGGACTAGCCTACGAGCAGTACTTC	CAWSVGLAYEQYF	TRBV30	TRBJ2-7	TRBD2	few
TGTGCCAGCAGTTACTCTCTGCGGCAGCCCCAGCATTTT	CASSYSLRQPQHF	TRBV6-2/TRBV6-3	TRBJ1-5	.	few
TGCAGTCCCCAGGGTTCAGCCTACGAGCAGTACTTC	CSPQGSAYEQYF	TRBV20-1	TRBJ2-7	.	few
TGCAGCCCCCAGTTAGCGGGAGGGCGTAATGAGCAGTTCTTC	CSPQLAGGRNEQFF	TRBV29-1	TRBJ2-1	TRBD2	.
TGCGCCAGCAGCCCACCTACAGGGGGACTAACAGATACGCAGTATTTT	CASSPPTGGLTDTQYF	TRBV5-1	TRBJ2-3	.	.
TGCAGTGCTATTGAGGGACCCACCCGAGGTGGAGACACTGAAGCTTTCTTT	CSAIEGPTRGGDTEAFF	TRBV20-1	TRBJ1-1	.	.
TGTGCCAGCAGTTTAGGGGGGGGCACCAACGAGCAGTACTTC	CASSLGGGTNEQYF	TRBV12-3/TRBV12-4	TRBJ2-7	.	.